This T cell receptor beta chain was documented in a study of T cells in Graves' hyperthyroidism and ophthalmopathy. Study results and caveats: Most thyroid clonotypes expanded above 0.001 appeared in blood too. The model identified upcoming ophthalmopathy a median approximately seven months ahead of onset.

PBMCs came from over 8.5 ml fresh peripheral blood. The CDR3 has 13 amino acids. Germline assignment: CDR1 SGHKS and CDR2 YYEKEE (reference sequence). V was clipped by 7 bases and J by 7 bases, with 15 bases between them. To note about this clonotype: What it recognizes is unknown.

The TCR beta CDR3 regions underwent amplification using RNA transcripts as the source. TCR CDR3 underwent first-round RT-PCR with the HTBI primer set. TCRdb used MiXCR to reprocess the multiplex PCR reads, holding one entry per CDR3 protein. The sample includes more than 550,000 distinct CDR3 sequences, approximately 19% of them seen just once. The sample consisted of blood. The chain carries TRBV5-5 and TRBJ1-5, with a tentative D call TRBD1 (5 bases). The clonotype originates from a woman aged 45-59 years with Graves' hyperthyroidism that later progressed to Graves' ophthalmopathy. The CDR3 DNA reads TGTGCCAGCCACGACAGTCTAGGGCAGCCCCAGCATTTT. This codes for CASHDSLGQPQHF.